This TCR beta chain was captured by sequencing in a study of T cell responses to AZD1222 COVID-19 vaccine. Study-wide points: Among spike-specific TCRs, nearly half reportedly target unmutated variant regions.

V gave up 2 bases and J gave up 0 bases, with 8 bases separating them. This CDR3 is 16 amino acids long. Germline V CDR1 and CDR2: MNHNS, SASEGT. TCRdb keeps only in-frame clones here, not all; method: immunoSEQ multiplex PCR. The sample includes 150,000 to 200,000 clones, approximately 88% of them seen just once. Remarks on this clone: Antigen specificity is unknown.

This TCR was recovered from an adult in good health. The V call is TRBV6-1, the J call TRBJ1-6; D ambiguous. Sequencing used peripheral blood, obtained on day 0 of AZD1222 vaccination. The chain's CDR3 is CASSEQESSYNSPLHF. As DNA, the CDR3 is TGTGCCAGCAGTGAACAGGAGAGCTCCTATAATTCACCCCTCCACTTT.